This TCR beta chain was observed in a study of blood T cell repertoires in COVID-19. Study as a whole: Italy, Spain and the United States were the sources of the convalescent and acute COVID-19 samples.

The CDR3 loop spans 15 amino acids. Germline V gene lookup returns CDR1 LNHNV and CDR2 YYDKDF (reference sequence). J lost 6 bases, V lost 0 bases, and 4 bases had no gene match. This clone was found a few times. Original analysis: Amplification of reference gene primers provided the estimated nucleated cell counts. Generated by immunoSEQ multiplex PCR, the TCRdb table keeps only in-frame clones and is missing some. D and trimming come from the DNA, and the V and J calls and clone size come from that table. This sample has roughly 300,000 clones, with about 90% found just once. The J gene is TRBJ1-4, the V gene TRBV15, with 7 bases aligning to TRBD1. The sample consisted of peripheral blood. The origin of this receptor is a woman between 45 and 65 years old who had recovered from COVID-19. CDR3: CATSRDLGTDEKLFF. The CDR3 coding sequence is TGTGCCACCAGCAGAGATCTCGGGACAGATGAAAAACTGTTTTTT.